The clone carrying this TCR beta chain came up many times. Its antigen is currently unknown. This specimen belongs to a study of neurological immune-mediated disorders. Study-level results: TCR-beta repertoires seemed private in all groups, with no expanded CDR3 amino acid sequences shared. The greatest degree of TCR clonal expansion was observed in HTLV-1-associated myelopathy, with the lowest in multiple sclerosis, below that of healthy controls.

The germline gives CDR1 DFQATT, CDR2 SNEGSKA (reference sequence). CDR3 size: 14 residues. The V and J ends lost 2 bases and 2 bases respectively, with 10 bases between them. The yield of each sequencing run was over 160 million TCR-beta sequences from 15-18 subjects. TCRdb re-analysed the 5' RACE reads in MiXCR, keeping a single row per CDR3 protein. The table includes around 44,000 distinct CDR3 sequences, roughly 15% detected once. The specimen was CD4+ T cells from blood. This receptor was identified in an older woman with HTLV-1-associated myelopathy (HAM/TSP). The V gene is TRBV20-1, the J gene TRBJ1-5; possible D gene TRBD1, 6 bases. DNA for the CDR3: TGCAGTGCTAGACGGGGGGCTGGCAATCAGCCCCAGCATTTT. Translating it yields CSARRGAGNQPQHF.